A selection of T cell receptor beta chains follows, all from one sample in a study of blood T cell repertoires in COVID-19. The protocol was immunoSEQ multiplex PCR, while the TCRdb copy is restricted to in-frame clones and leaves out a portion. The sample has around 200,000 clones; approximately 90% are singletons. Sequencing was done on a sample of PBMCs or T cells enriched from blood (not recorded which). The receptors originated from a woman aged 18 to 35 who had recovered from COVID-19. The CDR3 runs from the conserved cysteine through the conserved F or W. A D gene is named only where the DNA matches it firmly. Clone size is given for some rows only: seen once, a few or many times, or a class if the clone is expanded.

CDR3 length: 14
D gene: TRBD1
J gene: TRBJ2-7
V gene: TRBV6-5
clone size: -
CDR3 protein: CASRRRDRSYEQYF
CDR3 DNA: TGTGCCAGCAGGCGCCGGGACAGGTCCTACGAGCAGTACTTC

CDR3 length: 20
D gene: TRBD2
J gene: TRBJ2-1
V gene: TRBV27
clone size: -
CDR3 protein: CASSPPPGLAGGPLYNEQFF
CDR3 DNA: TGTGCCAGCAGTCCGCCCCCGGGACTAGCGGGAGGACCATTGTACAATGAGCAGTTCTTC

CDR3 length: 13
D gene: -
J gene: TRBJ2-5
V gene: TRBV3-1/TRBV3-2
clone size: -
CDR3 protein: CASSQRAPKTQYF
CDR3 DNA: TGTGCCAGCAGCCAGCGGGCCCCGAAGACCCAGTACTTC

CDR3 length: 14
D gene: -
J gene: TRBJ2-2
V gene: TRBV7-3
clone size: once
CDR3 protein: CASSLVGPTGELFF
CDR3 DNA: TGTGCCAGCAGCTTAGTCGGTCCCACCGGGGAGCTGTTTTTT

CDR3 length: 13
D gene: -
J gene: TRBJ2-1
V gene: TRBV7-9
clone size: -
CDR3 protein: CASSLGAGTPDIF
CDR3 DNA: TGTGCCAGCAGCCTCGGGGCCGGGACTCCCGATATCTTC

CDR3 length: 13
D gene: -
J gene: TRBJ1-6
V gene: TRBV19
clone size: -
CDR3 protein: CASSMRRNSPLHF
CDR3 DNA: TGTGCCAGTAGTATGCGTCGAAATTCACCCCTCCACTTT

CDR3 length: 14
D gene: -
J gene: TRBJ2-7
V gene: TRBV5-1
clone size: -
CDR3 protein: CASSLVGKTYEQYF
CDR3 DNA: TGCGCCAGCAGCTTGGTCGGGAAAACCTACGAGCAGTACTTC

CDR3 length: 15
D gene: TRBD1
J gene: TRBJ2-3
V gene: TRBV25-1
clone size: -
CDR3 protein: CASSEYRTGGDTQYF
CDR3 DNA: TGTGCCAGCAGTGAATATCGGACAGGGGGAGATACGCAGTATTTT

CDR3 length: 14
D gene: TRBD1
J gene: TRBJ2-3
V gene: TRBV6-4
clone size: -
CDR3 protein: CASSGGQSTDTQYF
CDR3 DNA: TGTGCCAGCAGTGGGGGACAGAGCACAGATACGCAGTATTTT

CDR3 length: 15
D gene: -
J gene: TRBJ2-1
V gene: TRBV3-1/TRBV3-2
clone size: -
CDR3 protein: CASSQARGGYNEQFF
CDR3 DNA: TGTGCCAGCAGCCAAGCTCGGGGAGGCTACAATGAGCAGTTCTTC

CDR3 length: 14
D gene: TRBD2
J gene: TRBJ2-7
V gene: TRBV4-2
clone size: -
CDR3 protein: CASSHGTSGYEQYF
CDR3 DNA: TGTGCCAGCAGCCATGGGACTAGCGGCTACGAGCAGTACTTC

CDR3 length: 17
D gene: -
J gene: TRBJ2-5
V gene: TRBV4-3
clone size: -
CDR3 protein: CASSQDLKGEGGETQYF
CDR3 DNA: TGCGCCAGCAGCCAAGATCTGAAGGGAGAAGGTGGGGAGACCCAGTACTTC

CDR3 length: 16
D gene: -
J gene: TRBJ2-2
V gene: TRBV4-1
clone size: -
CDR3 protein: CASSQTTLRGTGELFF
CDR3 DNA: TGCGCCAGCAGTCAAACTACTCTTAGGGGCACCGGGGAGCTGTTTTTT

CDR3 length: 14
D gene: -
J gene: TRBJ2-7
V gene: TRBV5-8
clone size: -
CDR3 protein: CASSLEVGAHEQYF
CDR3 DNA: TGTGCCAGCAGCTTGGAAGTGGGAGCCCACGAGCAGTACTTC

CDR3 length: 14
D gene: TRBD1
J gene: TRBJ1-2
V gene: TRBV6-5
clone size: -
CDR3 protein: CASRGDRINYGYTF
CDR3 DNA: TGTGCCAGCAGGGGGGACAGGATTAACTATGGCTACACCTTC

CDR3 length: 16
D gene: TRBD1
J gene: TRBJ1-1
V gene: TRBV6-1
clone size: -
CDR3 protein: CASSEIWDRGLYEAFF
CDR3 DNA: TGTGCCAGCAGTGAAATTTGGGACAGGGGGCTTTACGAAGCTTTCTTT

CDR3 length: 15
D gene: TRBD1
J gene: TRBJ1-1
V gene: TRBV5-6
clone size: -
CDR3 protein: CASSFQGVSGTEAFF
CDR3 DNA: TGTGCCAGCAGCTTCCAGGGGGTATCGGGCACTGAAGCTTTCTTT

CDR3 length: 11
D gene: -
J gene: TRBJ2-1
V gene: TRBV27
clone size: -
CDR3 protein: CASTSYNEQFF
CDR3 DNA: TGTGCCAGCACGTCCTACAATGAGCAGTTCTTC

CDR3 length: 17
D gene: TRBD1
J gene: TRBJ1-3
V gene: TRBV7-2
clone size: -
CDR3 protein: CASSLVSQGSSGNTIYF
CDR3 DNA: TGTGCCAGCAGCTTAGTCTCACAGGGGAGCTCTGGAAACACCATATATTTT

CDR3 length: 14
D gene: -
J gene: TRBJ2-3
V gene: TRBV3-1/TRBV3-2
clone size: -
CDR3 protein: CASSQYGNTDTQYF
CDR3 DNA: TGTGCCAGCAGCCAGTACGGGAACACAGATACGCAGTATTTT

CDR3 length: 16
D gene: TRBD2
J gene: TRBJ2-5
V gene: TRBV7-8
clone size: -
CDR3 protein: CASSFRASGRVETQYF
CDR3 DNA: TGTGCCAGCAGCTTTCGGGCTAGCGGGAGAGTAGAGACCCAGTACTTC

CDR3 length: 12
D gene: -
J gene: TRBJ2-7
V gene: TRBV29-1
clone size: -
CDR3 protein: CSYRDPAYEQYF
CDR3 DNA: TGCAGCTACAGGGATCCCGCCTACGAGCAGTACTTC

CDR3 length: 12
D gene: TRBD1
J gene: TRBJ1-1
V gene: TRBV18
clone size: -
CDR3 protein: CASLQGRGEAFF
CDR3 DNA: TGTGCCAGTTTACAGGGGCGCGGTGAAGCTTTCTTT

CDR3 length: 13
D gene: -
J gene: TRBJ2-5
V gene: TRBV4-2
clone size: -
CDR3 protein: CASSKGGWETQYF
CDR3 DNA: TGTGCCAGCAGCAAGGGAGGATGGGAGACCCAGTACTTC

CDR3 length: 16
D gene: TRBD2
J gene: TRBJ2-3
V gene: TRBV5-1
clone size: -
CDR3 protein: CASAPFGGSSTDTQYF
CDR3 DNA: TGCGCCAGCGCTCCTTTTGGCGGGAGTAGCACAGATACGCAGTATTTT

CDR3 length: 14
D gene: -
J gene: TRBJ2-7
V gene: TRBV5-1
clone size: -
CDR3 protein: CASRGDSASYEQYF
CDR3 DNA: TGCGCCAGCAGGGGGGACTCGGCTTCCTACGAGCAGTACTTC

CDR3 length: 17
D gene: TRBD2
J gene: TRBJ2-3
V gene: TRBV4-1
clone size: -
CDR3 protein: CASSPSRLAGGTDTQYF
CDR3 DNA: TGCGCCAGCAGCCCCAGTAGGCTAGCGGGAGGCACAGATACGCAGTATTTT

CDR3 length: 13
D gene: TRBD2
J gene: TRBJ2-3
V gene: TRBV29-1
clone size: -
CDR3 protein: CSGLAGDTDTQYF
CDR3 DNA: TGCAGCGGACTAGCGGGAGACACAGATACGCAGTATTTT

CDR3 length: 12
D gene: TRBD1
J gene: TRBJ1-2
V gene: TRBV7-9
clone size: -
CDR3 protein: CASSLEGQPYTF
CDR3 DNA: TGTGCCAGCAGCTTAGAGGGACAGCCCTACACCTTC

CDR3 length: 19
D gene: TRBD1
J gene: TRBJ1-5
V gene: TRBV27
clone size: -
CDR3 protein: CASRSRVRDSDYSNQPQHF
CDR3 DNA: TGTGCCAGCAGGTCCCGAGTCCGGGACAGTGACTATAGCAATCAGCCCCAGCATTTT

CDR3 length: 14
D gene: -
J gene: TRBJ2-5
V gene: TRBV6-6
clone size: -
CDR3 protein: CASSSQGTQETQYF
CDR3 DNA: TGTGCCAGCAGCTCACAGGGAACCCAAGAGACCCAGTACTTC

CDR3 length: 11
D gene: -
J gene: TRBJ2-7
V gene: TRBV11-2
clone size: -
CDR3 protein: CASSLGVEQYF
CDR3 DNA: TGTGCCAGCAGCTTAGGAGTGGAGCAGTACTTC

CDR3 length: 16
D gene: -
J gene: TRBJ1-1
V gene: TRBV4-1
clone size: once
CDR3 protein: CASSQGWVQENTEAFF
CDR3 DNA: TGCGCCAGCAGCCAAGGATGGGTACAGGAGAACACTGAAGCTTTCTTT

CDR3 length: 16
D gene: -
J gene: TRBJ1-4
V gene: TRBV6-5
clone size: -
CDR3 protein: CASSYRGGGTNEKLFF
CDR3 DNA: TGTGCCAGCAGTTACCGGGGCGGGGGGACTAATGAAAAACTGTTTTTT

CDR3 length: 15
D gene: -
J gene: TRBJ1-4
V gene: TRBV28
clone size: -
CDR3 protein: CASRDLRLKNEKLFF
CDR3 DNA: TGTGCCAGCAGGGACTTGCGGCTTAAAAATGAAAAACTGTTTTTT

CDR3 length: 14
D gene: -
J gene: TRBJ1-3
V gene: TRBV7-2
clone size: -
CDR3 protein: CASRTRSSGNTIYF
CDR3 DNA: TGTGCCAGCAGAACGAGGAGCTCTGGAAACACCATATATTTT

CDR3 length: 15
D gene: TRBD1
J gene: TRBJ2-1
V gene: TRBV19
clone size: -
CDR3 protein: CASSPRTGGYNEQFF
CDR3 DNA: TGTGCCAGTAGTCCAAGGACAGGAGGCTACAATGAGCAGTTCTTC

CDR3 length: 13
D gene: -
J gene: TRBJ1-1
V gene: TRBV7-9
clone size: -
CDR3 protein: CASSFGVNSEAFF
CDR3 DNA: TGTGCCAGCAGCTTCGGGGTTAACTCTGAAGCTTTCTTT

CDR3 length: 15
D gene: -
J gene: TRBJ1-5
V gene: TRBV10-3
clone size: few
CDR3 protein: CAISESGRGNQPQHF
CDR3 DNA: TGTGCCATCAGTGAGTCCGGTCGGGGCAATCAGCCCCAGCATTTT

CDR3 length: 15
D gene: -
J gene: TRBJ2-1
V gene: TRBV28
clone size: -
CDR3 protein: CASRIAVSSYNEQFF
CDR3 DNA: TGTGCCAGCAGGATAGCGGTTAGCTCCTACAATGAGCAGTTCTTC

CDR3 length: 16
D gene: -
J gene: TRBJ2-3
V gene: TRBV28
clone size: once
CDR3 protein: CASSNSGLSRADTQYF
CDR3 DNA: TGTGCCAGCAGTAACTCCGGACTATCGAGGGCAGATACGCAGTATTTT

CDR3 length: 13
D gene: TRBD1
J gene: TRBJ2-2
V gene: TRBV4-1
clone size: -
CDR3 protein: CASLNRGTGELFF
CDR3 DNA: TGCGCCAGCCTTAACAGGGGCACCGGGGAGCTGTTTTTT

CDR3 length: 15
D gene: TRBD1
J gene: TRBJ2-1
V gene: TRBV29-1
clone size: -
CDR3 protein: CSGKGAGGSYNEQFF
CDR3 DNA: TGCAGCGGAAAGGGGGCCGGTGGCTCCTACAATGAGCAGTTCTTC

CDR3 length: 14
D gene: -
J gene: TRBJ2-1
V gene: TRBV28
clone size: -
CDR3 protein: CASSAITSQREQFF
CDR3 DNA: TGTGCCAGCAGTGCTATTACCTCCCAGCGGGAGCAGTTCTTC

CDR3 length: 14
D gene: TRBD1
J gene: TRBJ2-7
V gene: TRBV14
clone size: -
CDR3 protein: CASSVNRGLHEQYF
CDR3 DNA: TGTGCCAGCAGCGTTAACAGGGGTTTGCACGAGCAGTACTTC

CDR3 length: 12
D gene: -
J gene: TRBJ1-1
V gene: TRBV18
clone size: -
CDR3 protein: CASSDRQQEAFF
CDR3 DNA: TGTGCCAGTTCCGACAGGCAGCAGGAAGCTTTCTTT

CDR3 length: 16
D gene: -
J gene: TRBJ2-2
V gene: TRBV5-4
clone size: -
CDR3 protein: CASSLAERAATGELFF
CDR3 DNA: TGTGCCAGCAGCTTGGCCGAGCGGGCAGCGACCGGGGAGCTGTTTTTT

CDR3 length: 16
D gene: TRBD1
J gene: TRBJ2-7
V gene: TRBV5-1
clone size: -
CDR3 protein: CASSLGPGQGNYEQYF
CDR3 DNA: TGCGCCAGCAGCTTAGGGCCCGGACAGGGGAACTACGAGCAGTACTTC

CDR3 length: 12
D gene: -
J gene: TRBJ2-1
V gene: TRBV7-2
clone size: -
CDR3 protein: CASSLEMNEQFF
CDR3 DNA: TGTGCCAGCAGCTTGGAGATGAATGAGCAGTTCTTC